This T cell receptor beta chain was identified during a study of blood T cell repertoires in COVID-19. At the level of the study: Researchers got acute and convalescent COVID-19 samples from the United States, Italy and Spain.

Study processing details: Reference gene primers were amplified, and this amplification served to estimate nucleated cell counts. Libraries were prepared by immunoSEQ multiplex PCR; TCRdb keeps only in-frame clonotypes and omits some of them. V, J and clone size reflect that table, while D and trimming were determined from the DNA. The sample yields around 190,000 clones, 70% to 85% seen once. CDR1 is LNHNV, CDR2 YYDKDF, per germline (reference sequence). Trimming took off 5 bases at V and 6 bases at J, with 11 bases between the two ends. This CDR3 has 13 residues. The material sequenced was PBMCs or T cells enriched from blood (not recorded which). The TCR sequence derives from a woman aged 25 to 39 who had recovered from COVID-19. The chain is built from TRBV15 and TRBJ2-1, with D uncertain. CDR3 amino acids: CATSQRKVNEQFF. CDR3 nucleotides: TGTGCCACCAGCCAGCGAAAGGTCAATGAGCAGTTCTTC.